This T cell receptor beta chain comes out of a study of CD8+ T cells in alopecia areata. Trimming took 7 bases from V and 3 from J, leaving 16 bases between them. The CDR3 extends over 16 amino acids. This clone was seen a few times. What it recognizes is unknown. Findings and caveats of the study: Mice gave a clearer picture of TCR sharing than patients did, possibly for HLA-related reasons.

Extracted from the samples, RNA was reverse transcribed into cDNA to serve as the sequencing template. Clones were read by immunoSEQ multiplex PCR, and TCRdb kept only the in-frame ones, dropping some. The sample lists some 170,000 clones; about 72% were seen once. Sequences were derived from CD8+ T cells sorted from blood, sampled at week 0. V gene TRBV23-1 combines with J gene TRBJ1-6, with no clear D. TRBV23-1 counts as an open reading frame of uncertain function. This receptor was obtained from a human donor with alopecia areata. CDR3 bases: TGCGCCAGCACCCTCTTGGTCCCCCACTATAATTCACCCCTCCACTTT. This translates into CASTLLVPHYNSPLHF.